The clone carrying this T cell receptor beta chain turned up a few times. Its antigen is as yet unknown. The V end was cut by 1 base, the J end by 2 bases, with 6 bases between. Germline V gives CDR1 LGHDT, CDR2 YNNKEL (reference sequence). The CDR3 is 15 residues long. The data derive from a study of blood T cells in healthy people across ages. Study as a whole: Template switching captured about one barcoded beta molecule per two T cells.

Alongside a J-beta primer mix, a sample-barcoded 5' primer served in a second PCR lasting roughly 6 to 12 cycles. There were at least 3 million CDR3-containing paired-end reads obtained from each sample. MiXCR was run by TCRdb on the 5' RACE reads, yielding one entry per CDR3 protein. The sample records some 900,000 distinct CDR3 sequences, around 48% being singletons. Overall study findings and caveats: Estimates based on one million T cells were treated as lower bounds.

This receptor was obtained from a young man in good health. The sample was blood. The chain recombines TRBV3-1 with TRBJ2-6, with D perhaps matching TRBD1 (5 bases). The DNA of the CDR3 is TGTGCCAGCAGCCAAGTAGGGGCTGGGGCCAACGTCCTGACTTTC. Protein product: CASSQVGAGANVLTF.